This T cell receptor (beta chain) was retrieved from a study of blood T cell repertoires in COVID-19. Looking at the study overall: The cDNA or gDNA used as material had been derived from T cells, B-cell-depleted T cells, or PBMCs.

As originally analysed: Cell counts per sample came from amplifying reference gene primers. Some clones are missing from TCRdb's copy, which holds only in-frame ones; the method was immunoSEQ multiplex PCR. Clone size and the V and J calls come from that table; the DNA yielded D and trimming. Here the sample spans about 250,000 clones, more than 75% being singletons. Trimming removed 7 bases at V and 7 bases at J, with 22 bases between. The CDR3 extends over 15 amino acids. The germline V gene has CDR1 MNHEY and CDR2 SVGAGI. Seattle patients were enrolled while actively infected and followed longitudinally.

The sample comprised peripheral blood. The chain is built from TRBV6-5 and TRBJ1-1; possible D gene TRBD1, 6 bases. The TCR was taken from a woman aged 80 or over with COVID-19, enrolled during active disease. The CDR3 sequence is CASTLGGQGRGEAFF. The CDR3 DNA is TGTGCCAGCACCCTAGGGGGTCAGGGGCGCGGTGAAGCTTTCTTT.